The next 13 T cell receptor beta chains were all read from a single sample in a study of tumor-infiltrating lymphocytes in primary liver carcinoma. Investigators took RNA and DNA out together from roughly 21-30 mg of unsorted bulk tissue. Researchers generated TCR beta cDNA from around 510 ng of total RNA, relying on a constant-region primer. Libraries of TCR beta came from three nested multiplex PCR rounds with slightly modified ARM-PCR. PCR rounds one and two used TRBV1-TRBV30 forward primers with a C-beta reverse primer for around 10 cycles each. TCRdb fed the multiplex PCR reads into MiXCR, producing one record per CDR3 protein. This repertoire shows about 190,000 distinct CDR3 sequences, over 80% found once; its top ten account for 15% to 20%. The sequenced sample was tumor tissue from primary liver carcinoma. These receptors were collected from a man aged 35-49 years with primary liver carcinoma and hepatitis B virus infection.

Worth noting for this clonotype: This may be a read error, as it is one base from a much larger clone. The chain joins TRBV25-1 to TRBJ1-1; the D gene is possibly TRBD1 (6 bases). The CDR3 has 12 amino acids. Germline V gives CDR1 MGHDK, CDR2 SYGVNS. The CDR3 DNA reads TGTGCCAGCAGTCTGGGGGGCACTGAAGCTATCTTT. Protein sequence: CASSLGGTEAIF.

A single count supports this clonotype. The rearrangement uses TRBV7-2 and TRBJ2-7; the D gene could be TRBD1 or TRBD2 (5 bases each). Between the trimmed V and J ends, which lost 3 bases and 5 bases, there was a span of 23 bases. Looked up from germline, CDR1 is SGHTA and CDR2 is FQGNSA. The CDR3 totals 17 residues. DNA of the CDR3: TGTGCCAGCAGCTTCCGGTGGGACGGCCAACCTCCTAACGAGCAGTACTTC. This sequence encodes CASSFRWDGQPPNEQYF.

For this clonotype: One end of the junction is discordant with germline, which a read error may explain. DNA for the CDR3: TGTGCCAGCAGCCAAGACGTCGAAGATAGGCAGTATTTT. It specifies CASSQDVEDRQYF. The chain joins TRBV14 to TRBJ2-3, with D unclear. The CDR3 has 13 residues. Germline assignment: CDR1 SGHDN and CDR2 FVKESK.

In the case of this clonotype: One junction end disagrees with the germline gene, perhaps due to a read error. The chain combines TRBV11-1 with TRBJ2-4; the match to TRBD2 covers 13 bases. The germline V gene encodes CDR1 SGHAT and CDR2 FQDESV (reference sequence). The CDR3 totals 17 residues. CDR3 amino acids: CASSFPGTSGINNIQYF. In DNA form, the CDR3 reads TGTGCCAGTAGCTTTCCCGGGACTAGCGGGATCAACAACATTCAGTATTTC.

This clonotype was observed a handful of times. A much larger clonotype is one base distant, so this may be a read error. This chain links TRBV5-6 with TRBJ1-5, with D possibly being TRBD1 (5 bases). The CDR3 totals 14 residues. V was clipped by 3 bases and J by 3 bases, with 10 bases between them. Germline V gene sequence: CDR1 SGHDT, CDR2 YYEEEE. The CDR3 reads CASSSGRDNQPQHF. The CDR3 nucleotides read TGTGCCAGCAGCTCAGGGCGGGACAATCAGCCCCAGCATTTT.

This clonotype was observed a single time. One end of the junction fails to match germline, which may point to a read error. The V and J genes are TRBV4-2 and TRBJ1-6; maybe TRBD1 (5 bases). The CDR3 totals 17 residues. The germline V gene has CDR1 LGHNA and CDR2 YNFKEQ. The DNA of the CDR3 is TGTGCCAGCAGCCAACCAGAACGGGGACGGGGGAATTCGCCCCTCCACTTT. Amino acids: CASSQPERGRGNSPLHF.

On this clonotype: A read error may explain this, as a much larger clone is one base away. The genes are TRBV5-1 and TRBJ2-3; maybe TRBD2 (6 bases). Germline CDR1 and CDR2: SGHRS and YFSETQ. The CDR3 length is 14 residues. V was pared by 0 bases and J by 6 bases, with 11 bases between. CDR3 sequence: CASSLDGSWDTQYF. DNA of the CDR3: TGCGCCAGCAGCTTGGACGGGAGCTGGGATACGCAGTATTTT.

V usage is TRBV4-1 and J usage is TRBJ2-1; D tentatively reads TRBD1 or TRBD2 (7 bases each). V lost 0 bases, J lost 12 bases, and 24 bases lay in between. The V gene's germline CDR1 is MGHRA and CDR2 YSYEKL. The CDR3 totals 17 residues. CDR3 in amino acids: CASSQDIRATRGGVQFF. In nucleotides, the CDR3 is TGCGCCAGCAGCCAAGATATAAGGGCTACCAGGGGGGGTGTGCAGTTCTTC.

This chain connects TRBV11-3 to TRBJ2-1, with no clear D. CDR1 is SGHNT and CDR2 is YENEEA in the germline V gene. Trimming left V 1 base short and J 15 bases short, with 19 bases between. CDR3 length equals 14 residues. The CDR3 nucleotides are TGTGCCAGCAGCTTAGGCGTCTCAAACAATGTGCTGTTCTTC. Translation gives CASSLGVSNNVLFF. The whole variable domain, remainder taken from reference TRBV11-3 and TRBJ2-1, is EAGVVQSPRYKIIEKKQPVAFWCNPISGHNTLYWYLQNLGQGPELLIRYENEEAVDDSQLPKDRFSAERLKGVDSTLKIQPAELGDSAVYLCASSLGVSNNVLFFGPGTRLTVL.

With regard to this clonotype: This likely comes from a read error, as the CDR3 has no conserved phenylalanine or tryptophan at its end. The DNA is left out, because the CDR3 cannot be placed on it with certainty; the CDR3 is given as TCRdb lists it. V gene TRBV6-6 combines with J gene TRBJ2-1; TRBD2, as called in the table, went unchecked against the DNA. The CDR3 is 14 residues long, ends included. Germline values: CDR1 MNHNY, CDR2 SVGAGI (reference sequence). CDR3 sequence: CASRTSGSSNERFL.

In this sample, this clonotype turned up once. The junction does not match germline at one end; this may be a read error. The CDR3 loop reads CANTEIAGGRTDMQYF. DNA for the CDR3: TGTGCCAACACTGAAATAGCGGGAGGGAGGACGGATATGCAGTATTTT. The chain joins TRBV6-1 to TRBJ2-3, with TRBD2 identical over 11 bases. CDR3 length: 16 amino acids. Germline CDR1 reads MNHNS; CDR2 reads SASEGT.

This chain links TRBV4-2 with TRBJ2-7; the D call may be TRBD1 or TRBD2 (5 bases each). The CDR3 totals 15 residues. Germline V gene data show CDR1 as LGHNA and CDR2 as YNFKEQ. With 6 bases removed from V and 0 bases from J, the gap between germline ends came to 15 bases. CDR3 residues: CASSLIGANSYEQYF. The CDR3 bases are TGTGCCAGCAGTCTAATCGGGGCCAACTCCTACGAGCAGTACTTC.

On this clonotype itself: A junction boundary mismatches the germline segment, possibly from a read error. V usage is TRBV20-1 and J usage is TRBJ1-6; maybe TRBD1 (5 bases). Germline V gives CDR1 DFQATT, CDR2 SNEGSKA (reference sequence). The CDR3 runs 13 residues. CDR3 region: CSASGGVNSPIHF. CDR3 in DNA: TGCAGTGCTAGTGGGGGGGTTAATTCACCCATCCACTTT.